Below, one T cell receptor beta chain is given with its context. Expressed TCRB transcripts got sequenced, as all isolated RNA was reverse transcribed. The method was immunoSEQ multiplex PCR; TCRdb's version includes in-frame clones alone and lacks a portion of them. The data hold approximately 470,000 clones, with around 30% observed a single time. This CDR3 is built from 14 residues. Per the germline V gene, CDR1 is ENHRY and CDR2 is SYGVKD. V was trimmed by 5 bases and J by 2 bases, leaving 13 bases between them. These data are taken from a study of beta chain features in type 1 diabetes. Sequences were obtained from naive CD4+ T cells from blood. This TCR came from a man aged 18 to 29 in good health. The V gene is TRBV10-3, the J gene TRBJ2-7; maybe TRBD1 (6 bases). CDR3 in DNA: TGTGCCATCAGTAGGGACAAGGATACCTACGAGCAGTACTTC. This gives the protein CAISRDKDTYEQYF.